These 21 T cell receptor beta chains share one sample of origin, sequenced in a study of blood T cell repertoires in COVID-19 (dated by TCRdb to about 2020). Libraries were made using the immunoSEQ multiplex PCR assay. Not all clones reach the TCRdb copy of this immuneACCESS table, which keeps in-frame sequences only. Checked studies attribute under half of the gap to unresolved V genes and leave the rest unexplained. The sample table lists about 140,000 clones, around 87% of them with a count of one. The ten largest clones add up to 5% to 6% of the sample. Sequencing used peripheral blood. All receptors come from a human donor in a cohort sampled during active COVID-19.

The rearrangement uses TRBV11-2 and TRBJ1-1; D ambiguous. Trimming left V 3 bases short and J 8 bases short, with 10 bases between. The CDR3 loop spans 12 amino acids. Germline assignment: CDR1 SGHAT and CDR2 FQNNGV. CDR3 sequence: CASSLSQVEAFF. The CDR3 bases are TGTGCCAGCAGCTTGTCTCAGGTCGAAGCTTTCTTT.

CDR3 protein: CASSPSDPARAQYF. The DNA of the CDR3 is TGTGCCAGCAGCCCCTCGGACCCCGCGAGGGCGCAGTATTTT. V and J are TRBV7-8 and TRBJ2-3, with D possibly being TRBD2 (5 bases). CDR1 is SGHVS and CDR2 is FQNEAQ in the germline V gene. Trimming cost V 5 bases and J 10 bases, with 19 bases left between them. There are 14 residues in the CDR3. The full variable domain, completed using reference TRBV7-8 and TRBJ2-3, is GAGVSQSPRYKVAKRGQDVALRCDPISGHVSLFWYQQALGQGPEFLTYFQNEAQLDKSGLPSDRFFAERPEGSVSTLKIQRTQQEDSAVYLCASSPSDPARAQYFGPGTRLTVL.

The rearrangement links TRBV20-1 to TRBJ2-3, with D maybe TRBD2 (6 bases). Germline-derived CDR1 and CDR2 are DFQATT and SNEGSKA (reference sequence). V was cut by 3 bases and J by 2 bases, with 9 bases left in between. The CDR3 spans 13 residues. CDR3 DNA: TGCAGTGCTAGTCCGGGAGCCACAGATACGCAGTATTTT. It specifies CSASPGATDTQYF.

J is TRBJ1-1 and V is TRBV5-6, with no clear D. The CDR3 sequence is 14 residues long. Germline CDR1 and CDR2: SGHDT and YYEEEE. Trimming shortened V by 3 bases and J by 2 bases, and 11 bases separated the two germline ends. This chain's CDR3 is CASSSGGTNTEAFF. As DNA, the CDR3 is TGTGCCAGCAGCTCAGGTGGCACCAACACTGAAGCTTTCTTT.

V gene TRBV27 combines with J gene TRBJ2-2; 7 nucleotides match TRBD1. Looked up from germline, CDR1 is MNHEY and CDR2 is SMNVEV (reference sequence). This CDR3 comprises 17 residues. V dropped 2 bases and J dropped 1; count of bases not matched to a gene: 7. DNA for the CDR3: TGTGCCAGCAGTTTAGGGGGCAGGGGGTGGAACACCGGGGAGCTGTTTTTT. This gives the protein CASSLGGRGWNTGELFF.

In this sample, this clone turned up a few times. The chain uses TRBV3-1 (or the pseudogene TRBV3-2) and TRBJ1-3; D might be TRBD1 (6 bases). The CDR3 consists of 15 residues. CDR1 and CDR2 from the germline V gene are LGHDT and YNNKEL (reference sequence). Trimming pared 2 bases from V and 7 bases from J, leaving 15 bases between. The CDR3 loop reads CASSQNQGFINTIYF. For the CDR3, the DNA is TGTGCCAGCAGCCAAAATCAGGGGTTCATTAACACCATATATTTT.

The chain employs TRBV5-5 and TRBJ1-3, with no clear D. Trimming pared 0 bases from V and 2 bases from J, leaving 9 bases between. Germline CDR1 is SGHKS and CDR2 is YYEKEE (reference sequence). The CDR3 totals 15 residues. CDR3 coding DNA: TGTGCCAGCAGCTTGGATGTCGGGGCTGGAAACACCATATATTTT. It codes for CASSLDVGAGNTIYF.

The chain links TRBV13 to TRBJ2-7; 7 nucleotides match TRBD1. CDR1 and CDR2 from the germline V gene are PRHDT and FYEKMQ (reference sequence). V was clipped by 1 base and J by 6 bases; unmatched bases: 6. This CDR3 comprises 14 residues. The CDR3 DNA is TGTGCCAGCAGCTTAGTCGTGGCAGGGGGCGAGCAGTACTTC. This sequence encodes CASSLVVAGGEQYF. Complete variable domain (other parts from reference TRBV13 and TRBJ2-7): AAGVIQSPRHLIKEKRETATLKCYPIPRHDTVYWYQQGPGQDPQFLISFYEKMQSDKGSIPDRFSAQQFSDYHSELNMSSLELGDSALYFCASSLVVAGGEQYFGPGTRLTVT.

The chain uses TRBV27 and TRBJ2-3, with D possibly being TRBD2 (5 bases). Germline values: CDR1 MNHEY, CDR2 SMNVEV (reference sequence). This CDR3 contains 13 residues. The V gene lost 6 bases and the J gene lost 6 bases, with 13 bases spanning the gap. CDR3 DNA sequence: TGTGCCAGCAGGCAGACTAATTCGGATACGCAGTATTTT. It is translated as CASRQTNSDTQYF.

CDR3 sequence (DNA): TGTGCCAGCAGCCCCAGAGCGGACAATGAGCAGTTCTTC. Amino acids: CASSPRADNEQFF. The chain couples TRBV7-2 to TRBJ2-1; D may be TRBD2 (5 bases). The germline gives CDR1 SGHTA, CDR2 FQGNSA. V was shortened by 5 bases and J by 5 bases, with 10 bases between the two germline ends. The CDR3 is made up of 13 amino acids.

V gene TRBV11-3 combines with J gene TRBJ2-3, with TRBD1 as a possible D gene (6 bases). The CDR3 totals 16 residues. Germline lookup yields CDR1 SGHNT and CDR2 YENEEA. The V end lost 7 bases, the J end lost 2 bases, and 19 bases lay between the germline ends. The CDR3 nucleotides read TGTGCCAGCATCCTCCACCGGGACAAACCCACAGATACGCAGTATTTT. Translation gives CASILHRDKPTDTQYF.

V gene TRBV7-9 combines with J gene TRBJ1-3; no reliable D call. CDR3 length equals 15 residues. CDR1 and CDR2 (germline): SEHNR, FQNEAQ (reference sequence). Trimming left V 0 bases short and J 0 bases short, with 6 bases between. The CDR3 sequence: CASSLARVSGNTIYF. For the CDR3, the DNA is TGTGCCAGCAGCTTAGCGAGAGTCTCTGGAAACACCATATATTTT.

The V call is TRBV9, the J call TRBJ2-3, with D tentatively TRBD1 (5 bases). Germline V gene data show CDR1 as SGDLS and CDR2 as YYNGEE. Trimming cost V 4 bases and J 4 bases, with 16 bases left between them. There are 15 residues in the CDR3. CDR3 in amino acids: CASSPRQPTSDTQYF. CDR3 DNA sequence: TGTGCCAGCAGCCCCCGACAGCCGACGTCAGATACGCAGTATTTT.

DNA for the CDR3: TGCGCCAGCAAGTTAGCGGTGGAGGGCACAGATACGCAGTATTTT. It translates to CASKLAVEGTDTQYF. J is TRBJ2-3 and V is TRBV4-1; tentative D call: TRBD2 (6 bases). The V and J ends lost 7 bases and 1 base respectively, with 15 bases between them. The CDR3 extends over 15 amino acids. The V gene's germline CDR1 is MGHRA and CDR2 YSYEKL.

The chain employs TRBV18 and TRBJ2-2, with TRBD2 identical over 13 bases. This CDR3 has 16 residues. V lost 3 bases, J lost 4 bases, and 2 bases stayed unmatched. Germline V gene sequence: CDR1 KGHSH, CDR2 LQKENI. The CDR3 loop is CASSPGTSGTTGELFF. The CDR3 coding sequence is TGTGCCAGCTCACCTGGGACTAGCGGGACCACCGGGGAGCTGTTTTTT.

This rearrangement joins TRBV29-1 to TRBJ2-3; D may be TRBD1 (7 bases). V was clipped by 3 bases and J by 5 bases, with 12 bases between them. The length of the CDR3 is 13 residues. CDR1 and CDR2 from the germline V gene are SQVTM and ANQGSEA. CDR3 nucleotides: TGCAGCGTTGATACCCAGGGGGGAGATACGCAGTATTTT. Protein sequence: CSVDTQGGDTQYF.

J is TRBJ2-7 and V is TRBV2; a possible D gene is TRBD2 (5 bases). Trimming left V 0 bases short and J 8 bases short, with 11 bases between. This CDR3 has 13 amino acids. The germline gives CDR1 SNHLY, CDR2 FYNNEI. CDR3: CASSEARTGKQYF. In DNA, the CDR3 is TGTGCCAGCAGTGAAGCTAGGACGGGGAAGCAGTACTTC.

The chain joins TRBV7-8 to TRBJ2-5, with D maybe TRBD1 (6 bases). The CDR3 covers 15 residues. CDR1 is SGHVS and CDR2 is FQNEAQ in the germline V gene. Trimming took 3 bases from V and 1 from J, leaving 12 bases between them. The CDR3: CASSFQGYGQETQYF. CDR3 in DNA: TGTGCCAGCAGCTTCCAGGGGTATGGCCAAGAGACCCAGTACTTC. Full variable domain (missing parts from reference TRBV7-8 and TRBJ2-5): GAGVSQSPRYKVAKRGQDVALRCDPISGHVSLFWYQQALGQGPEFLTYFQNEAQLDKSGLPSDRFFAERPEGSVSTLKIQRTQQEDSAVYLCASSFQGYGQETQYFGPGTRLLVL.

CDR3 sequence reads: CASSREIEETQYF. In nucleotides, the CDR3 is TGTGCCAGCTCACGGGAGATTGAGGAGACCCAGTACTTC. The chain is built from TRBV18 and TRBJ2-5, with D tentatively TRBD2 (5 bases). The CDR3 is 13 residues long. V was clipped by 4 bases and J by 5 bases, with 11 bases between them. The germline CDR1 and CDR2 sequences are KGHSH and LQKENI.

The chain has TRBV27 and TRBJ2-2; 7 bases fit TRBD2. J was trimmed by 3 bases and V by 4 bases; bases with no gene match: 8. This CDR3 comprises 16 residues. CDR1 MNHEY and CDR2 SMNVEV come from the germline V gene (reference sequence). The CDR3 loop reads CASSSPAGRDTGELFF. DNA of the CDR3: TGTGCCAGCAGTTCCCCGGCGGGGAGGGACACCGGGGAGCTGTTTTTT.

V gene TRBV13 combines with J gene TRBJ1-2; D possibly corresponds to TRBD1 (6 bases). CDR1 is PRHDT, CDR2 FYEKMQ, per germline (reference sequence). This CDR3 is built from 14 residues. Trimming pared 5 bases from V and 8 bases from J, leaving 18 bases between. The CDR3 region is CASSPSRGAGGYTF. DNA of the CDR3: TGTGCCAGCAGCCCAAGTCGGGGGGCGGGAGGCTACACCTTC.